What follows describes a single T cell receptor beta chain. Its target is unknown. These data come from a study of monozygotic twins with inflammatory bowel disease. Study-level points and caveats: The authors could not tell different T cell subtypes apart. Repertoire similarity matched across concordant and discordant twins, perhaps owing to limited power.

A total RNA quantity of approximately 3,600 ng went into each TCR library. TCRdb re-analyzed the 5' RACE reads; it lists each CDR3 protein once, without DNA. The ten most abundant clones cover 2% to 3% of a sample with around 380,000 distinct CDR3 sequences. This CDR3 is 14 amino acids long. Germline V gene sequence: CDR1 SGHRS, CDR2 YFSETQ. This clonotype was obtained from a human donor with ulcerative colitis or Crohn's disease, or a healthy co-twin of an affected twin (not recorded which). The sample was blood. The chain carries TRBV5-1 and TRBJ1-6. This CDR3 reads CASTRGDDNSPLHF.